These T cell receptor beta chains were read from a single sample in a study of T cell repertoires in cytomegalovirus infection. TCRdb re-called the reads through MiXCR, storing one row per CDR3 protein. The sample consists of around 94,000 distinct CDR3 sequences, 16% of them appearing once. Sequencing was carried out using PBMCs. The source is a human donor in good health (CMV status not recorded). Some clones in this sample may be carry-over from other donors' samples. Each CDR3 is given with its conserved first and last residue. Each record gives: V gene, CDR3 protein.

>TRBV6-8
CASSYSLHGPGVEAFF
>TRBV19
CASSPTDRGTEAFF
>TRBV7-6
CASSLVNIQETQYF
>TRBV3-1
CASSFGQGSSPLHF
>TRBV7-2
CTSSPQGTYEHYF
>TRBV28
CATRLSTDTQYF
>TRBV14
CASSQGGGNQPQHF
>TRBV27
CASSPRDLTGGYTF
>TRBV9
CASSVAGMTGELFF
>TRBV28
CASRMEYQPQHF
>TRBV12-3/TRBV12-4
CASRQTGTAYGYTF
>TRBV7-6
CASSLGTPANTGELFF
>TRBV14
CASSQGQWQPQHF
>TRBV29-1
CSVIRDSGYTF
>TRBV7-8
CASSNRLAGGMETQYF
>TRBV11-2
CASSFSQKGNSPLHF
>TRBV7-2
CASSLSEVNTEAFF
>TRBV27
CASSFGTTTEAFF
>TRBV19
CASSMGARGGSYNEQFF
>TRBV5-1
CASSPGSYTEAFF
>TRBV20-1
CSARDKRLAGEGEQYF
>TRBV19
CASSEGVSGGYTF
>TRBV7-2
CASSYKRELYGYTF
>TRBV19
CASSIGRVDQPQHF
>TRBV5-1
CASSLGQGAEQPQHF
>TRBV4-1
CASSQVDRGAYNEQFF
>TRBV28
CASSSRGGGETQYF
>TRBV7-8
CASSLAVNSNQPQHF
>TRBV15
CATSRAGREAFF
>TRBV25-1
CASGGARYNEQFF
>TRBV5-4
CASSPYRAGSDTQYF
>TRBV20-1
CSARDGRASGDEQFF
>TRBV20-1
CSASYRDQETQYF
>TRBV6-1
CASSDRGTLSYEQYF
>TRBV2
CASSGGQGYQPQHF
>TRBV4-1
CASSQQTRTDTQYF
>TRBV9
CASSVDRTRTIETQYF
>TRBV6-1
CASKASSTDTQYF
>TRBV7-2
CASSPDRGGDQPQHF
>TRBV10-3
CAIRQYSDQETQYF
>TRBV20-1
CSADRGHYEQYF
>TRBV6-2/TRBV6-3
CASSYNPQRAGSTDTQYF
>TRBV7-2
CASSLEWGGPDTQYF
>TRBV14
CASSQARGEGTGELFF
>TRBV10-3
CAISDPGGADIQYF
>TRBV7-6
CASSLASGVDEQFF
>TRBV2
CASSASRDTANYGYTF
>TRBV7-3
CASSLRPNTGELFF
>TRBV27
CASSFSRGAYEQYF
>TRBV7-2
CASSYSREGWDTQYF
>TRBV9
CASSVDGIFADTQYF
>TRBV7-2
CASSLRPNQETQYF
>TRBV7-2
CASSWTGFLTMFF
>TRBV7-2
CASSWSDREQYF
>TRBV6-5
CASSRPQSMNTEAFF
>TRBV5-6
CASRPFDSSYNEQFF
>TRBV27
CASSLRIWNTEAFF
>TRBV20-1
CSARAPGTAVTGELFF
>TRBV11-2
CASSPLRGSETQYF